This TCR beta chain was found in a study of cytomegalovirus exposure and HLA in healthy donors. The PCR had 60 Vbeta and 13 Jbeta primers. Only in-frame clones appear in the TCRdb table, and some are missing; sequencing was by immunoSEQ multiplex PCR. The specimen's table records roughly 60,000 clones. With 4 bases removed from V and 0 bases from J, the gap between germline ends came to 11 bases. CDR3 length equals 15 residues. Germline V gene lookup returns CDR1 SNHLY and CDR2 FYNNEI. The specimen sequenced was PBMCs. This chain joins TRBV2 and TRBJ2-3; TRBD2 is a possible D gene (6 bases). The source of this sequence is a male donor in good health and CMV-seronegative. CDR3 residues: CASSAGGASTDTQYF. The CDR3, as DNA: TGTGCCAGCAGTGCGGGCGGGGCTAGCACAGATACGCAGTATTTT.